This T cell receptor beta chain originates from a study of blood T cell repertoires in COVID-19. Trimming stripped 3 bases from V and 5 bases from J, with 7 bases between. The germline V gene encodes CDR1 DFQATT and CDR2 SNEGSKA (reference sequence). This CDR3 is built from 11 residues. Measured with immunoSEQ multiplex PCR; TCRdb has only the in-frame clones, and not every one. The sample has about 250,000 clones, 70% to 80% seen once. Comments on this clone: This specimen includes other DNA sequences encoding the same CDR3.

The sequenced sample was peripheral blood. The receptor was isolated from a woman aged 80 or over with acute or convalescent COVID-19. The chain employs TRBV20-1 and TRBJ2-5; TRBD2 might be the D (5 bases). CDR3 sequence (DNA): TGCAGTGCTAGGGGCGGGGAGACCCAGTACTTC. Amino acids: CSARGGETQYF.